The 18 T cell receptor beta chains in this list originate from one sample, sequenced in a study of graft-versus-host responses after intestinal transplantation. No antigen has been assigned to these receptors. Clones were sequenced by immunoSEQ multiplex PCR, and TCRdb holds only the in-frame ones, with some missing. The sample yields approximately 90,000 clones, 92% seen once. This sample comprised unstimulated CD8+ T cells sorted from spleen or lymph node cells, obtained before transplant. The receptors here all came from a human donor who was the organ donor for an intestinal transplant.

The chain links TRBV7-2 to TRBJ2-3; weak D call: TRBD1 (5 bases). The CDR3 extends over 11 amino acids. CDR1 is SGHTA and CDR2 is FQGNSA in the germline V gene. V was shortened by 5 bases and J by 9 bases, with 9 bases between the two germline ends. The CDR3 sequence is CASSDSGTQYF. CDR3 DNA sequence: TGTGCCAGCAGCGACTCAGGGACGCAGTATTTT.

The V gene is TRBV6-6, the J gene TRBJ1-2; D may be TRBD1 (5 bases). CDR1 is MNHNY and CDR2 is SVGAGI in the germline V gene (reference sequence). V lost 0 bases, J lost 3 bases, and 14 bases lay in between. This CDR3 is built from 16 residues. DNA for the CDR3: TGTGCCAGCAGTTACTCGACAGCGAATAAGTACTATGGCTACACCTTC. This gives the protein CASSYSTANKYYGYTF.

This clone was seen just once. This chain uses TRBV11-2 with TRBJ1-2; TRBD1 matches at 9 bases. Germline V gene lookup returns CDR1 SGHAT and CDR2 FQNNGV. After removal of 5 bases from V and 4 bases from J, the junction contained 8 bases not matched to a gene. This CDR3 spans 15 amino acids. The CDR3: CASSHTGGVIYGYTF. The CDR3 DNA reads TGTGCCAGCAGCCACACAGGGGGCGTGATCTATGGCTACACCTTC.

The rearrangement joins TRBV4-3 to TRBJ1-2, with 10 bases that match TRBD1. CDR1 and CDR2 from the germline V gene are LGHNA and YSLEER. The CDR3 sequence is 16 residues long. Germline trimming cut 4 bases from V and 8 bases from J; bases unmatched to any gene: 13. The CDR3 region has the DNA TGCGCCAGCAGCCTTACCGATACTGACAGGGGGCTGGGCTACACCTTC. Its protein product is CASSLTDTDRGLGYTF.

CDR3: CASSLSNGAGELFF. The CDR3 DNA reads as TGTGCCAGCAGTTTATCGAACGGGGCCGGGGAGCTGTTTTTT. The rearrangement joins TRBV27 to TRBJ2-2; tentatively, D is TRBD2 (5 bases). The CDR3 sequence is 14 residues long. Looked up from germline, CDR1 is MNHEY and CDR2 is SMNVEV (reference sequence). V gave up 0 bases and J gave up 6 bases, with 8 bases separating them.

The J gene is TRBJ1-1, the V gene TRBV7-2; D unresolved. Germline loops: CDR1 SGHTA, CDR2 FQGNSA. CDR3 length: 15 amino acids. Trimming stripped 1 base from V and 0 bases from J, with 9 bases between. DNA of the CDR3: TGTGCCAGCAGCTTAGGTATGGCCTTGAACACTGAAGCTTTCTTT. Its protein product is CASSLGMALNTEAFF.

The chain joins TRBV27 to TRBJ2-7, with 9 positions matching TRBD1. There are 13 residues in the CDR3. The V gene end was trimmed by 8 bases and the J gene end by 3 bases; junction bases not matched to a gene: 5. CDR1 and CDR2 (germline): MNHEY, SMNVEV (reference sequence). The CDR3 here is CASYGTGLYEQYF. The DNA of the CDR3 is TGTGCCAGCTACGGGACAGGGCTCTACGAGCAGTACTTC.

This clone was observed a single time. The CDR3 DNA reads as TGTGCCTGGACCGGGACTAGCGGATACAATGAGCAGTTCTTC. Translated: CAWTGTSGYNEQFF. This chain connects TRBV30 to TRBJ2-1; 11 positions agree with TRBD2. Germline loops: CDR1 GTSNPN, CDR2 SVGIG (reference sequence). This CDR3 contains 14 residues. The junction had 3 bases not matched to a gene; V was cut back by 4 bases and J by 4 bases.

V gene TRBV4-3 combines with J gene TRBJ1-2, with 8 bases lining up with TRBD1. Germline lookup yields CDR1 LGHNA and CDR2 YSLEER. With V trimmed by 0 bases and J by 8 bases, 8 bases remained unmatched. The CDR3 is 15 amino acids. This CDR3 is CASSQDKGRGLGYTF. The CDR3 DNA follows: TGCGCCAGCAGCCAAGATAAGGGCAGGGGGCTAGGCTACACCTTC.

In the case of this clone: Compared with germline, one end of the junction differs, possibly owing to a read error. The J gene is TRBJ2-3, the V gene TRBV7-3; the match to TRBD1 covers 9 bases. CDR3 length: 15 amino acids. Germline lookup yields CDR1 SGHTA and CDR2 FQGTGA. The CDR3, as DNA: TGTGTCAGCAGCCCCACCGGGACAGGGACAGATACGCAGTATTTT. This codes for CVSSPTGTGTDTQYF.

V and J are TRBV11-2 and TRBJ2-7; D may be TRBD2 (6 bases). The CDR3 covers 15 residues. V gave up 1 base and J gave up 3 bases, with 13 bases separating them. CDR1 and CDR2 (germline): SGHAT, FQNNGV. The CDR3 loop is CASSLVRAGNYEQYF. The CDR3, as DNA: TGTGCCAGCAGCTTAGTCCGCGCGGGGAACTACGAGCAGTACTTC.

V is TRBV4-3 and J is TRBJ2-1; 8 bases line up with TRBD2. With V trimmed by 5 bases and J by 8 bases, 8 bases remained unmatched. Germline V CDR1 and CDR2: LGHNA, YSLEER. The CDR3 length is 14 residues. Written as DNA, the CDR3 is TGCGCCAGCAGCACTGGGACTAGTTGGCATGAGCAGTTCTTC. It yields the protein CASSTGTSWHEQFF.

The genes are TRBV10-3 and TRBJ1-2, with 9 bases fitting TRBD1. Germline V gene lookup returns CDR1 ENHRY and CDR2 SYGVKD. Trimming removed 7 bases from V and 4 bases from J; junction bases left unmatched: 7. The length of the CDR3 is 14 residues. DNA for the CDR3: TGTGCCATCAAGAGGGGACAGGGTTTCTATGGCTACACCTTC. This codes for CAIKRGQGFYGYTF.

V and J are TRBV9 and TRBJ1-6, with D unresolved. The germline V and J ends were trimmed by 2 bases and 10 bases, with 16 bases remaining between them. CDR1 SGDLS and CDR2 YYNGEE come from the germline V gene. This CDR3 region has 15 residues. Here the CDR3 reads CASSVADSPRSPLHF. The CDR3 DNA sequence: TGTGCCAGCAGCGTCGCCGACTCCCCTCGATCACCCCTCCACTTT.

The rearrangement uses TRBV9 and TRBJ1-6; D might be TRBD1 (5 bases). CDR1 and CDR2 (germline): SGDLS, YYNGEE. The length of the CDR3 is 14 residues. Deletions cut 2 bases from V and 10 bases from J, with 13 bases between. The CDR3 bases are TGTGCCAGCAGCGTGCAGGGACTGGGGTCACCCCTCCACTTT. This encodes CASSVQGLGSPLHF.

The rearrangement links TRBV4-3 to TRBJ1-2; 11 bases are a match to TRBD1. Looked up from germline, CDR1 is LGHNA and CDR2 is YSLEER. This CDR3 has 17 amino acids. V lost 4 bases, J lost 5 bases, and 12 bases stayed unmatched. CDR3 loop: CASSPGTGGLWVYGYTF. The DNA of the CDR3 is TGCGCCAGCAGCCCCGGGACAGGGGGTTTGTGGGTTTATGGCTACACCTTC.

This chain joins TRBV11-2 and TRBJ1-2; no clear D gene. CDR3 length equals 16 residues. Trimming left V 1 base short and J 4 bases short, with 16 bases between. The germline gives CDR1 SGHAT, CDR2 FQNNGV. As DNA, the CDR3 is TGTGCCAGCAGCTTAGTTTCCCATGACGGGATCTATGGCTACACCTTC. Its protein is CASSLVSHDGIYGYTF.

The chain combines TRBV5-4 with TRBJ2-7; D possibly corresponds to TRBD2 (6 bases). The CDR3 totals 14 residues. The germline CDR1 and CDR2 sequences are SGHNT and YYREEE (reference sequence). The V end lost 0 bases, the J end lost 2 bases, and 9 bases lay between the germline ends. The CDR3 DNA reads TGTGCCAGCAGCTTGGGGGACTCACCCTACGAGCAGTACTTC. Translation gives CASSLGDSPYEQYF.